The 5 T cell receptor beta chains in this list originate from one sample, sequenced in a study of blood T cell repertoires in COVID-19. Sequenced by immunoSEQ multiplex PCR; TCRdb stores in-frame clones only, minus some. Seen here are about 320,000 clones, nearly 90% observed once, and the top ten hold 5.5% to 7%. The sample was PBMCs or T cells enriched from blood (not recorded which). The origin of the receptors is a woman in her twenties or thirties who had recovered from COVID-19.

The gene calls are TRBV12-3 or TRBV12-4 and TRBJ1-1; no firm D call. This CDR3 comprises 13 residues. Trimming removed 6 bases at V and 0 bases at J, with 8 bases between. The CDR3: CASRYSMNTEAFF. The CDR3 DNA is TGTGCCAGCAGATACAGCATGAACACTGAAGCTTTCTTT.

V and J are TRBV27 and TRBJ2-5, with 13 positions matching TRBD2. CDR1 and CDR2 from the germline V gene are MNHEY and SMNVEV (reference sequence). CDR3 length: 16 amino acids. Unmatched junction bases numbered 6, after V lost 5 bases and J lost 3 bases. CDR3 protein: CASSPQLAGGKETQYF. The CDR3 DNA sequence: TGTGCCAGCAGTCCACAACTAGCGGGGGGGAAAGAGACCCAGTACTTC.

Note on this clone: One end of the junction is discordant with germline, which a read error may explain. The chain combines TRBV29-1 with TRBJ1-2; possible D gene TRBD1, 5 bases. CDR3 length: 14 residues. Germline loops: CDR1 SQVTM, CDR2 ANQGSEA. The CDR3 loop reads CSAEREGTAYGHTF. The CDR3 DNA follows: TGCAGCGCCGAACGGGAAGGGACTGCCTATGGCCACACCTTC.

This clone was picked up one time. The genes are TRBV13 and TRBJ1-1, with D maybe TRBD1 (6 bases). Trimming cost V 5 bases and J 1 base, with 14 bases left between them. Germline-derived CDR1 and CDR2 are PRHDT and FYEKMQ (reference sequence). The CDR3 runs 15 residues. The CDR3 DNA sequence: TGTGCCAGCAGCCTCCGGGGCAGGGGGAACACTGAAGCTTTCTTT. Protein: CASSLRGRGNTEAFF.

This chain uses TRBV10-3 with TRBJ2-7; weak D call: TRBD1 (6 bases). The germline V gene encodes CDR1 ENHRY and CDR2 SYGVKD. The CDR3 totals 14 residues. V was trimmed by 5 bases and J by 2 bases, leaving 13 bases between them. Here the CDR3 DNA reads TGTGCCATCAGTTTACAGGGCCTACCCTACGAGCAGTACTTC. It specifies CAISLQGLPYEQYF.